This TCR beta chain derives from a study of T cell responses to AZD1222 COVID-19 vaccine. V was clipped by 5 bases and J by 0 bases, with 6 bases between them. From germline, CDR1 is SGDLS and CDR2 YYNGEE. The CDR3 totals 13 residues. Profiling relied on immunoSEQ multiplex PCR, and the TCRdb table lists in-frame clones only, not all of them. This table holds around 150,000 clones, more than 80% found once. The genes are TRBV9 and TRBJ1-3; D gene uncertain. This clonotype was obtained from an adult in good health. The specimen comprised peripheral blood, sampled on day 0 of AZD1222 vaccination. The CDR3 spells CASSMISGNTIYF. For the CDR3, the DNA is TGTGCCAGCAGTATGATCTCTGGAAACACCATATATTTT. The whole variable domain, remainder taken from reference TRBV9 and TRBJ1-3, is DSGVTQTPKHLITATGQRVTLRCSPRSGDLSVYWYQQSLDQGLQFLIQYYNGEERAKGNILERFSAQQFPDLHSELNLSSLELGDSALYFCASSMISGNTIYFGEGSWLTVV.